This passage covers 20 T cell receptor beta chains from one sample sequenced in a study of blood T cell repertoires in COVID-19. Sequencing used immunoSEQ multiplex PCR; TCRdb keeps in-frame clones, though not all of them. The table has about 220,000 clones, 82% seen once; the top ten hold under 3.5%. The sequenced sample consisted of PBMCs or T cells enriched from blood (not recorded which). The receptors derive from a woman aged 55 to 70 who had recovered from COVID-19.

This chain connects TRBV5-6 to TRBJ1-2; 11 bases match TRBD1. Germline V gene lookup returns CDR1 SGHDT and CDR2 YYEEEE. CDR3 length: 17 amino acids. Trimming took 1 base from V and 8 from J; bases not matched to a gene: 13. The DNA for the CDR3 is TGTGCCAGCAGCTTGTATGGACAGGGGGCCGAAGTGGGCGGCTACACCTTC. This gives the protein CASSLYGQGAEVGGYTF.

This clone was seen a single time. The chain couples TRBV4-1 to TRBJ2-1; 11 nucleotides match TRBD2. The CDR3 is 18 residues long. J gave up 5 bases and V 1 base, and 10 bases lay outside the gene matches. Germline CDR1 reads MGHRA; CDR2 reads YSYEKL. In DNA, the CDR3 is TGCGCCAGCAGCCAAGTTCCAGGCGGGACTAGCGGACACAATGAGCAGTTCTTC. This encodes CASSQVPGGTSGHNEQFF.

V is TRBV27 and J is TRBJ2-7; TRBD2 aligns across 7 bases. The germline V gene encodes CDR1 MNHEY and CDR2 SMNVEV (reference sequence). V was pared by 3 bases and J by 5 bases, with 10 bases of the junction left unmatched. CDR3 length equals 15 residues. The DNA for the CDR3 is TGTGCCAGCAGTTTCAGCGGGACGCTGGGCCACGAGCAGTACTTC. Its translation is CASSFSGTLGHEQYF.

The chain links TRBV6-6 to TRBJ2-7; a possible D gene is TRBD1 (6 bases). V was clipped by 5 bases and J by 6 bases, with 20 bases between them. Germline CDR1 MNHNY, CDR2 SVGAGI (reference sequence). The length of the CDR3 is 15 residues. In DNA form, the CDR3 reads TGTGCCAGCAGTCCCACCAGGGGAGAGGGCGGCGAGCAGTACTTC. Its protein is CASSPTRGEGGEQYF.

The chain has TRBV6-2 or TRBV6-3 and TRBJ2-1; D remains unclear. The CDR3 is 12 amino acids. Looked up from germline, CDR1 is MNHEY and CDR2 is SVGEGT. Trimming removed 2 bases at V and 6 bases at J, with 5 bases between. CDR3 amino acids: CASSYLSNEQFF. The CDR3 nucleotides read TGTGCCAGCAGTTACCTTAGCAATGAGCAGTTCTTC.

This chain links TRBV7-9 with TRBJ1-1; D unresolved. Trimming left V 6 bases short and J 2 bases short, with 10 bases between. This CDR3 contains 13 residues. CDR1 is SEHNR and CDR2 is FQNEAQ in the germline V gene (reference sequence). The DNA of the CDR3 is TGTGCCAGCAGATCTCAGTCAAACACTGAAGCTTTCTTT. Its protein is CASRSQSNTEAFF.

This chain links TRBV6-1 with TRBJ2-7; 9 bases line up with TRBD2. The CDR3 has 15 residues. Trimming cost V 2 bases and J 6 bases; bases outside gene matches: 8. Looked up from germline, CDR1 is MNHNS and CDR2 is SASEGT. DNA for the CDR3: TGTGCCAGCAGTGAAAGCGGGGGGAGCGGATTCGAGCAGTACTTC. This gives the protein CASSESGGSGFEQYF.

J is TRBJ2-5 and V is TRBV7-2; tentatively, D is TRBD2 (5 bases). The CDR3 contains 15 residues. Germline V lookup: CDR1 SGHTA, CDR2 FQGNSA. V shed 1 base and J shed 5 bases, with 14 bases lying between them. The CDR3 DNA is TGTGCCAGCAGCTTAGATCGGGGTAGGGTTGAGACCCAGTACTTC. It is translated as CASSLDRGRVETQYF.

V is TRBV12-5 and J is TRBJ1-1, with D possibly being TRBD1 (6 bases). Germline-derived CDR1 and CDR2 are LGHNT and FRNRAP. Trimming stripped 4 bases from V and 5 bases from J, with 11 bases between. This CDR3 is built from 13 residues. CDR3 protein: CASGSGVRTEAFF. CDR3 nucleotides: TGTGCTAGTGGTTCAGGGGTGAGGACTGAAGCTTTCTTT.

The V gene is TRBV27, the J gene TRBJ2-3; TRBD1 agrees at 7 bases. V lost 2 bases to trimming and J lost 0 bases; unmatched junction nucleotides: 11. The CDR3 loop spans 18 amino acids. Per germline, CDR1 MNHEY and CDR2 SMNVEV (reference sequence). CDR3 residues: CASSLRPGGRVSTDTQYF. The DNA of the CDR3 is TGTGCCAGCAGTTTACGGCCAGGGGGTAGGGTTAGCACAGATACGCAGTATTTT.

The genes are TRBV19 and TRBJ2-2; D possibly corresponds to TRBD1 (6 bases). CDR3 size: 14 residues. Trimming pared 6 bases from V and 7 bases from J, leaving 15 bases between. Germline CDR1 reads LNHDA; CDR2 reads SQIVND (reference sequence). CDR3 loop: CASRKSPGHGELFF. In nucleotides, the CDR3 is TGTGCCAGTAGAAAAAGTCCGGGACACGGGGAGCTGTTTTTT.

The rearrangement links TRBV7-2 to TRBJ2-7; D possibly corresponds to TRBD1 (5 bases). Germline CDR1 SGHTA, CDR2 FQGNSA. CDR3 length equals 13 residues. The germline V and J ends were trimmed by 6 bases and 3 bases, with 12 bases remaining between them. The DNA for the CDR3 is TGTGCCAGCAGTCTGGGGCACCGCTACGAGCAGTACTTC. Translating gives CASSLGHRYEQYF.

The chain recombines TRBV28 with TRBJ2-5; a possible D gene is TRBD2 (6 bases). The ends were cut back, 8 bases at V and 2 bases at J, with 15 bases in the middle. This CDR3 contains 14 residues. Germline V gene sequence: CDR1 MDHEN, CDR2 SYDVKM. Here the CDR3 DNA reads TGTGCCAGCTCCCTCGGGGGTCCGCAAGAGACCCAGTACTTC. Translation gives CASSLGGPQETQYF.

The rearrangement links TRBV19 to TRBJ1-2, with D perhaps TRBD1 (6 bases). Trimming took 3 bases from V and 0 from J, leaving 17 bases between them. CDR3 length: 17 amino acids. Germline CDR1 LNHDA, CDR2 SQIVND (reference sequence). The DNA for the CDR3 is TGTGCCAGTAGTATTGGGACAAACTTGGGACCTAACTATGGCTACACCTTC. Translated, it gives CASSIGTNLGPNYGYTF. The full variable domain, rest sourced from reference TRBV19 and TRBJ1-2, is DGGITQSPKYLFRKEGQNVTLSCEQNLNHDAMYWYRQDPGQGLRLIYYSQIVNDFQKGDIAEGYSVSREKKESFPLTVTSAQKNPTAFYLCASSIGTNLGPNYGYTFGSGTRLTVV.

The chain uses TRBV6-4 and TRBJ2-3; 8 bases are a match to TRBD2. V lost 9 bases to trimming and J lost 1 base; unmatched junction nucleotides: 18. Germline-derived CDR1 and CDR2 are MRHNA and SNTAGT. The CDR3 sequence is 18 residues long. This chain's CDR3 is CARHSKSIAGRGTDTQYF. CDR3 sequence (DNA): TGTGCCAGGCACTCCAAATCAATAGCGGGAAGGGGCACAGATACGCAGTATTTT.

The table lists this clone with a few counts. The chain is built from TRBV2 and TRBJ2-3; tentatively, D is TRBD1 (5 bases). CDR3 size: 14 residues. Germline CDR1 and CDR2: SNHLY and FYNNEI. Trimming cost V 8 bases and J 2 bases, with 14 bases left between them. The DNA of the CDR3 is TGTGCCAGCCGTCAGGACACCGACACAGATACGCAGTATTTT. Protein: CASRQDTDTDTQYF.

V gene TRBV7-6 combines with J gene TRBJ2-7; 8 nucleotides line up with TRBD1. V shed 3 bases, J shed 5 bases, and the junction held 6 bases outside the gene matches. Per germline, CDR1 SGHVS and CDR2 FNYEAQ. This CDR3 contains 14 residues. The chain's CDR3 is CASSFQGAANEQYF. The CDR3 coding sequence is TGTGCCAGCAGCTTTCAGGGGGCTGCTAACGAGCAGTACTTC.

The CDR3 here is CASSNHRGYYGYTF. The CDR3 DNA reads as TGTGCCAGTAGTAACCACAGGGGGTACTATGGCTACACCTTC. The rearrangement links TRBV19 to TRBJ1-2, with TRBD1 identical over 8 bases. Germline CDR1 and CDR2: LNHDA and SQIVND (reference sequence). V lost 4 bases to trimming and J lost 3 bases; unmatched junction nucleotides: 4. CDR3 length equals 14 residues.

The gene calls are TRBV7-9 and TRBJ2-3; 10 bases fit TRBD2. Germline CDR1 is SEHNR and CDR2 is FQNEAQ (reference sequence). The V gene end was trimmed by 4 bases and the J gene end by 2 bases; junction bases not matched to a gene: 3. The CDR3 covers 15 residues. This chain's CDR3 is CASSSAGGYTDTQYF. The CDR3, as DNA: TGTGCCAGCAGCTCAGCGGGAGGGTACACAGATACGCAGTATTTT.

This clone was observed once. The chain links TRBV5-6 to TRBJ1-1, with TRBD1 matching 9 bases. Losses at the gene ends were 2 bases for V and 5 bases for J; bases not matched to a gene: 4. The CDR3 is 14 amino acids. Germline assignment: CDR1 SGHDT and CDR2 YYEEEE. In DNA form, the CDR3 reads TGTGCCAGCAGCTTTACAGGGGGCACGACTGAAGCTTTCTTT. This gives the protein CASSFTGGTTEAFF. Combining the CDR3 with reference TRBV5-6 and TRBJ1-1 gives the whole variable domain DAGVTQSPTHLIKTRGQQVTLRCSPKSGHDTVSWYQQALGQGPQFIFQYYEEEERQRGNFPDRFSGHQFPNYSSELNVNALLLGDSALYLCASSFTGGTTEAFFGQGTRLTVV.